These 18 T cell receptor beta chains originate from one sample sequenced in a study of cytomegalovirus exposure and HLA in healthy donors. PCR used 60 Vbeta primers and 13 Jbeta primers. Clones were read by immunoSEQ multiplex PCR, and TCRdb kept only the in-frame ones, dropping some. The table lists 230,000 or so clones, approximately 91% of them singletons. The source material was PBMCs. These receptor sequences come from a girl aged 2 to 10 in good health and CMV-seronegative.

The chain is built from TRBV5-1 and TRBJ2-2, with a weak D call TRBD1 (5 bases). CDR1 and CDR2 (germline): SGHRS, YFSETQ. There are 15 residues in the CDR3. V shed 5 bases and J shed 3 bases, with 14 bases lying between them. CDR3 sequence (DNA): TGCGCCAGCAGACCGAGCAGGGTGTACACCGGGGAGCTGTTTTTT. It is translated as CASRPSRVYTGELFF.

The CDR3 region has the DNA TGCGCCAGCACTATCGGGACGGGGGCCTACGAGCAGTACTTC. This sequence encodes CASTIGTGAYEQYF. This rearrangement joins TRBV10-2 to TRBJ2-7; the D gene is possibly TRBD2 (6 bases). CDR1 is WSHSY and CDR2 is SAAADI in the germline V gene. This CDR3 is 14 amino acids long. Trimming left V 7 bases short and J 2 bases short, with 15 bases between.

The gene calls are TRBV6-1 and TRBJ2-7; TRBD2 matches 7 bases. V shed 6 bases and J 3 bases; nucleotides not matched to a gene: 8. Germline V gene sequence: CDR1 MNHNS, CDR2 SASEGT. This CDR3 spans 14 amino acids. The CDR3 sequence is CASSVVAGDYEQYF. Written as DNA, the CDR3 is TGTGCCAGCAGCGTAGTTGCGGGGGACTACGAGCAGTACTTC.

The gene calls are TRBV11-1 and TRBJ2-2, with 8 bases lining up with TRBD1. This CDR3 spans 19 amino acids. V shed 3 bases and J 5 bases; nucleotides not matched to a gene: 17. The germline CDR1 and CDR2 sequences are SGHAT and FQDESV (reference sequence). The CDR3 region is CASSFTSPIRDRITGELFF. CDR3 sequence (DNA): TGTGCCAGCAGCTTTACCTCCCCAATCCGGGACAGGATAACCGGGGAGCTGTTTTTT. The whole variable domain, remainder taken from reference TRBV11-1 and TRBJ2-2, is EAEVAQSPRYKITEKSQAVAFWCDPISGHATLYWYRQILGQGPELLVQFQDESVVDDSQLPKDRFSAERLKGVDSTLKIQPAELGDSAMYLCASSFTSPIRDRITGELFFGEGSRLTVL.

The rearrangement uses TRBV5-1 and TRBJ2-7; D is possibly TRBD2 (6 bases). V was clipped by 0 bases and J by 3 bases, with 16 bases between them. This CDR3 region has 16 residues. Germline assignment: CDR1 SGHRS and CDR2 YFSETQ. The chain's CDR3 is CASSLDAGRSFYEQYF. The CDR3 DNA reads as TGCGCCAGCAGCTTGGATGCGGGACGGAGTTTCTACGAGCAGTACTTC. The full variable domain, with the rest looked up from reference TRBV5-1 and TRBJ2-7, is KAGVTQTPRYLIKTRGQQVTLSCSPISGHRSVSWYQQTPGQGLQFLFEYFSETQRNKGNFPGRFSGRQFSNSRSEMNVSTLELGDSALYLCASSLDAGRSFYEQYFGPGTRLTVT.

The genes are TRBV5-4 and TRBJ1-4; 7 bases are shared with TRBD1. Germline V gives CDR1 SGHNT, CDR2 YYREEE (reference sequence). J gave up 6 bases and V 7 bases, and 18 bases lay outside the gene matches. The CDR3 consists of 17 residues. The CDR3 sequence is CASRNTGAPGSHEKLFF. The CDR3 DNA sequence: TGTGCCAGCCGGAACACAGGGGCCCCGGGCAGCCATGAAAAACTGTTTTTT.

V and J are TRBV2 and TRBJ1-2, with D perhaps matching TRBD1 (5 bases). The CDR3 consists of 12 residues. V was shortened by 10 bases and J by 2 bases, with 11 bases between the two germline ends. CDR1 is SNHLY, CDR2 FYNNEI, per germline. CDR3 bases: TGTGCCACCCCCGCAGGGAACTATGGCTACACCTTC. Translation: CATPAGNYGYTF. Complete variable domain (other parts from reference TRBV2 and TRBJ1-2): EPEVTQTPSHQVTQMGQEVILRCVPISNHLYFYWYRQILGQKVEFLVSFYNNEISEKSEIFDDQFSVERPDGSNFTLKIRSTKLEDSAMYFCATPAGNYGYTFGSGTRLTVV.

The V gene is TRBV5-4, the J gene TRBJ2-6, with 8 bases matching TRBD2. CDR1 is SGHNT, CDR2 YYREEE, per germline (reference sequence). CDR3 size: 19 residues. The V and J ends lost 4 bases and 0 bases, in that order; junction bases with no gene match: 12. The CDR3 sequence: CASSGPGLEMNSGANVLTF. The CDR3 region has the DNA TGTGCCAGCAGCGGACCGGGACTAGAGATGAACTCTGGGGCCAACGTCCTGACTTTC.

This sequence joins TRBV6-6 and TRBJ1-5, with 7 bases fitting TRBD1. The CDR3 totals 14 residues. CDR1 MNHNY and CDR2 SVGAGI come from the germline V gene (reference sequence). V lost 3 bases to trimming and J lost 5 bases; unmatched junction nucleotides: 4. The CDR3 sequence is CASSYGTGDQPQHF. CDR3 nucleotide sequence: TGTGCCAGCAGTTATGGCACAGGGGATCAGCCCCAGCATTTT.

The J gene is TRBJ2-1, the V gene TRBV11-1; TRBD2 agrees at 13 bases. After removal of 7 bases from V and 5 bases from J, the junction contained 8 bases not matched to a gene. The CDR3 is made up of 16 amino acids. CDR1 and CDR2 from the germline V gene are SGHAT and FQDESV (reference sequence). CDR3 protein: CASIQPGLAGNNEQFF. DNA of the CDR3: TGTGCCAGCATACAACCGGGACTAGCGGGGAACAATGAGCAGTTCTTC.

This chain links TRBV11-2 with TRBJ1-1; D gene unclear. The CDR3 runs to 16 residues. Germline lookup yields CDR1 SGHAT and CDR2 FQNNGV. V lost 3 bases and J lost 2, with 16 bases in between. CDR3 amino acids: CASSFYYSVLNTEAFF. CDR3 bases: TGTGCCAGCAGCTTCTACTATTCAGTCCTTAACACTGAAGCTTTCTTT. Complete variable domain (other parts from reference TRBV11-2 and TRBJ1-1): EAGVAQSPRYKIIEKRQSVAFWCNPISGHATLYWYQQILGQGPKLLIQFQNNGVVDDSQLPKDRFSAERLKGVDSTLKIQPAKLEDSAVYLCASSFYYSVLNTEAFFGQGTRLTVV.

The V call is TRBV21-1, the J call TRBJ2-7; the table gives TRBD2 as D, unverified against the DNA. TRBV21-1 represents a pseudogene. CDR3 length: 16 residues. CDR3 nucleotides: TGTGCCAGCAGCAAGGTCGCTAGCGGGGACGTCTACGAGCAGTACTTC. Protein product: CASSKVASGDVYEQYF.

This chain links TRBV6-1 with TRBJ2-1; 14 bases fit TRBD2. V trimming: 4 bases; J trimming: 8 bases; junction bases outside the gene matches: 1. In germline, CDR1 is MNHNS, CDR2 SASEGT. The CDR3 length is 14 residues. In nucleotides, the CDR3 is TGTGCCAGCAGTGGACTAGCGGGAGGGCATGAGCAGTTCTTC. Amino acids: CASSGLAGGHEQFF.

On this clone: The identical CDR3 is also encoded by other nucleotide sequences in the sample. V is TRBV10-3 and J is TRBJ1-5; 10 positions agree with TRBD1. The ends lost 3 bases at V and 5 bases at J; junction bases unmatched: 4. The CDR3 has 15 amino acids. CDR1 ENHRY and CDR2 SYGVKD come from the germline V gene. This CDR3 is CAISDTGTGDQPQHF. The CDR3 DNA sequence: TGTGCCATCAGTGATACCGGGACAGGGGATCAGCCCCAGCATTTT.

The chain employs TRBV23-1 and TRBJ2-7, with 10 bases matching TRBD2. Being an ORF, TRBV23-1 has a function that is uncertain. The CDR3 covers 15 residues. After removal of 2 bases from V and 3 bases from J, the junction contained 4 bases not matched to a gene. The CDR3 nucleotides are TGCGCCAGCAGTCAAAGGACTAGCGGAAACTACGAGCAGTACTTC. It translates to CASSQRTSGNYEQYF.

The chain is built from TRBV11-2 and TRBJ2-7; tentatively, D is TRBD2 (6 bases). Germline loops: CDR1 SGHAT, CDR2 FQNNGV. Trimming cost V 1 base and J 0 bases, with 7 bases left between them. CDR3 length: 14 amino acids. CDR3: CASSLAGDSYEQYF. CDR3 nucleotide sequence: TGTGCCAGCAGCTTAGCGGGGGACTCCTACGAGCAGTACTTC.

This rearrangement joins TRBV28 to TRBJ2-7, with a tentative D call TRBD2 (6 bases). This CDR3 has 15 residues. V lost 4 bases and J 3 bases, leaving 16 bases between the germline ends. Per germline, CDR1 MDHEN and CDR2 SYDVKM. CDR3 protein: CASSSLGTPLYEQYF. The CDR3 DNA is TGTGCCAGCAGTTCCTTGGGGACTCCCCTCTACGAGCAGTACTTC.

This clone was seen a single time. The chain links TRBV10-3 to TRBJ2-5; 7 bases align to TRBD2. Germline assignment: CDR1 ENHRY and CDR2 SYGVKD. Trimming took 6 bases from V and 5 from J; bases not matched to a gene: 12. The CDR3 has 15 residues. DNA for the CDR3: TGTGCCATCAGCCCTGAGAGCGGGATGGGGGAGACCCAGTACTTC. Its translation is CAISPESGMGETQYF.